These 32 T cell receptor beta chains came from one sample sequenced in a study of vaccination and CD4 T cells after COVID-19. No cognate antigen is known for these TCRs. Cultured CD4+ T-cell DNA underwent Oncomine TCR Beta short-read sequencing. MiXCR, run by TCRdb on the PCR reads, gives a single entry per CDR3 protein. Found here are approximately 18,000 distinct CDR3 sequences, over 50% of them singletons; the top ten hold about 11%. Stated treatment: roughly 11-day PBMC culture with coronavirus spike peptide pools or control peptides (ViraFEST assay). Sequenced input: CD4+ T cells from blood, cultured in vitro. The receptor source for this set is a human donor who had recovered from COVID-19.

This clonotype was seen more than once but under ten times. This sequence joins TRBV7-2 and TRBJ1-2; 7 nucleotides align to TRBD1. The CDR3 spans 15 residues. The ends lost 3 bases at V and 7 bases at J; junction bases unmatched: 11. Germline values: CDR1 SGHTA, CDR2 FQGNSA. The CDR3 nucleotides are TGTGCCAGCAGCTTTGAGCGCAGACAGGGCGGTGGCTACACCTTC. Protein product: CASSFERRQGGGYTF.

The chain employs TRBV15 and TRBJ2-1; TRBD2 aligns across 8 bases. Germline lookup yields CDR1 LNHNV and CDR2 YYDKDF (reference sequence). The junction had 12 bases not matched to a gene; V was cut back by 5 bases and J by 6 bases. The CDR3 is 16 amino acids. The DNA of the CDR3 is TGTGCCACCAGCCTGGGGGGGCTAGCGGGCCGCAATGAGCAGTTCTTC. Translation gives CATSLGGLAGRNEQFF.

J is TRBJ2-3 and V is TRBV20-1; 11 bases map to TRBD2. The ends lost 5 bases at V and 6 bases at J; junction bases unmatched: 10. Germline V gives CDR1 DFQATT, CDR2 SNEGSKA (reference sequence). This CDR3 has 15 amino acids. The DNA for the CDR3 is TGCAGTGCTTGGATACTAGCGGGAGTAAAGGATACGCAGTATTTT. Residues: CSAWILAGVKDTQYF.

This chain uses TRBV7-9 with TRBJ1-2; D is ambiguous. The germline V and J ends were trimmed by 5 bases and 3 bases, with 10 bases remaining between them. This CDR3 has 13 residues. The germline CDR1 and CDR2 sequences are SEHNR and FQNEAQ (reference sequence). The CDR3 region is CASSPDGYYGYTF. The CDR3 DNA follows: TGTGCCAGCAGCCCCGACGGGTACTATGGCTACACCTTC.

The V gene is TRBV5-4, the J gene TRBJ1-1; 7 bases fit TRBD1. CDR1 SGHNT and CDR2 YYREEE come from the germline V gene (reference sequence). The CDR3 length is 17 residues. Unmatched junction bases numbered 12, after V lost 4 bases and J lost 0 bases. CDR3 nucleotides: TGTGCCAGCAGCATGGGTGTGGGACAGTCCATGAACACTGAAGCTTTCTTT. It encodes CASSMGVGQSMNTEAFF.

This chain uses TRBV6-4 with TRBJ2-3; possible D gene TRBD2, 5 bases. Germline V gene sequence: CDR1 MRHNA, CDR2 SNTAGT. The V gene lost 2 bases and the J gene lost 3 bases, with 15 bases spanning the gap. The CDR3 length is 16 residues. CDR3 region: CASSDEGARGTDTQYF. Here the CDR3 DNA reads TGTGCCAGCAGTGACGAAGGTGCCCGAGGGACAGATACGCAGTATTTT.

This rearrangement joins TRBV10-1 to TRBJ2-7, with 8 bases aligning to TRBD1. Germline CDR1 is WNHNN and CDR2 is SYGVQD (reference sequence). The junction had 6 bases not matched to a gene; V was cut back by 6 bases and J by 2 bases. CDR3 length: 14 residues. The CDR3 is CASSLDRGTYEQYF. The CDR3 DNA follows: TGCGCCAGCAGCCTCGACAGGGGAACCTACGAGCAGTACTTC.

This clonotype appeared a single time. The chain combines TRBV7-9 with TRBJ2-3; tentatively, D is TRBD1 (6 bases). This CDR3 has 14 amino acids. The ends were cut back, 6 bases at V and 5 bases at J, with 15 bases in the middle. The germline CDR1 and CDR2 sequences are SEHNR and FQNEAQ (reference sequence). This chain's CDR3 is CASSYQGFGDTQYF. The CDR3 DNA follows: TGTGCCAGCAGTTACCAGGGGTTTGGAGATACGCAGTATTTT.

There are a few counts of this clonotype. The gene calls are TRBV20-1 and TRBJ2-7, with D possibly being TRBD2 (5 bases). Germline CDR1 DFQATT, CDR2 SNEGSKA (reference sequence). With 7 bases removed from V and 6 bases from J, the gap between germline ends came to 13 bases. The CDR3 length is 11 residues. As DNA, the CDR3 is TGCAGTGTCGTCGCCGCGGGCGAGCAGTACTTC. Residues: CSVVAAGEQYF.

This clonotype was counted only a few times. V gene TRBV19 combines with J gene TRBJ2-3, with D unclear. Germline V gene data show CDR1 as LNHDA and CDR2 as SQIVND (reference sequence). Trimming removed 3 bases at V and 0 bases at J, with 13 bases between. The CDR3 runs to 16 residues. Here the CDR3 reads CASSIIVETSTDTQYF. In nucleotides, the CDR3 is TGTGCCAGTAGTATTATAGTGGAAACTAGCACAGATACGCAGTATTTT.

In its sample, this clonotype was seen a few times. V usage is TRBV20-1 and J usage is TRBJ1-2; TRBD1 agrees at 8 bases. V shed 2 bases, J shed 2 bases, and the junction held 13 bases outside the gene matches. There are 17 residues in the CDR3. Germline V gives CDR1 DFQATT, CDR2 SNEGSKA (reference sequence). CDR3 residues: CSARTPTGQGSNYGYTF. The CDR3, as DNA: TGCAGTGCTAGAACCCCCACCGGACAGGGATCCAACTATGGCTACACCTTC.

The V gene is TRBV2, the J gene TRBJ2-2; 7 positions agree with TRBD1. The germline V gene has CDR1 SNHLY and CDR2 FYNNEI. J was trimmed by 5 bases and V by 4 bases; bases with no gene match: 4. The CDR3 has 14 amino acids. The CDR3 DNA reads as TGTGCCAGCAGTGGGGGACAGCCTACCGGGGAGCTGTTTTTT. It yields the protein CASSGGQPTGELFF. The variable domain in full, completed from reference TRBV2 and TRBJ2-2, reads EPEVTQTPSHQVTQMGQEVILRCVPISNHLYFYWYRQILGQKVEFLVSFYNNEISEKSEIFDDQFSVERPDGSNFTLKIRSTKLEDSAMYFCASSGGQPTGELFFGEGSRLTVL.

This rearrangement joins TRBV30 to TRBJ2-7; 7 bases agree with TRBD1. Germline CDR1 reads GTSNPN; CDR2 reads SVGIG (reference sequence). V was pared by 3 bases and J by 7 bases, with 6 bases of the junction left unmatched. The CDR3 covers 12 residues. In nucleotides, the CDR3 is TGTGCCTGGAGCCGACAGGGTGTGGAGCAGTACTTC. This gives the protein CAWSRQGVEQYF.

The rearrangement links TRBV12-3 or TRBV12-4 to TRBJ1-1, with D hard to call. V lost 6 bases and J 5 bases, leaving 13 bases between the germline ends. There are 13 residues in the CDR3. CDR3 nucleotide sequence: TGTGCCAGCAGCCTTCACGTGGAAACTGAAGCTTTCTTT. This translates into CASSLHVETEAFF.

The V and J genes are TRBV19 and TRBJ2-7; a possible D gene is TRBD1 (5 bases). V lost 6 bases to trimming and J lost 1 base, with 13 bases between them. The germline gives CDR1 LNHDA, CDR2 SQIVND (reference sequence). CDR3 length equals 14 residues. CDR3 residues: CASRGVGLSYEQYF. CDR3 nucleotide sequence: TGTGCCAGTAGAGGGGTCGGCCTTTCCTACGAGCAGTACTTC.

The rearrangement joins TRBV27 to TRBJ1-1, with D perhaps matching TRBD1 (6 bases). In germline, CDR1 is MNHEY, CDR2 SMNVEV (reference sequence). V shed 7 bases and J shed 5 bases, with 14 bases lying between them. This CDR3 is built from 13 residues. CDR3 DNA sequence: TGTGCCAGCAAGGGGGGGGGCAAGACTGAAGCTTTCTTT. Encoded protein: CASKGGGKTEAFF.

The rearrangement links TRBV7-2 to TRBJ2-2; tentative D call: TRBD1 (7 bases). V dropped 3 bases and J dropped 7 bases, with 12 bases sitting between them. CDR3 length equals 14 residues. Per the germline V gene, CDR1 is SGHTA and CDR2 is FQGNSA. CDR3 nucleotides: TGTGCCAGCAGCTTTCAGGGGGGAGACGGGGAGCTGTTTTTT. Translation gives CASSFQGGDGELFF.

The gene calls are TRBV10-1 and TRBJ2-3; either TRBD1 or TRBD2 may fit D (5 bases each). The V gene's germline CDR1 is WNHNN and CDR2 SYGVQD (reference sequence). This CDR3 spans 14 amino acids. V was cut by 4 bases and J by 0 bases, with 8 bases left in between. CDR3 residues: CASSVGGSTDTQYF. The CDR3 region has the DNA TGCGCCAGCAGTGTTGGGGGTAGCACAGATACGCAGTATTTT.

This clonotype was counted once. The V call is TRBV19, the J call TRBJ2-3; D not resolved. The CDR3 has 14 amino acids. CDR1 LNHDA and CDR2 SQIVND come from the germline V gene (reference sequence). Trimming cost V 3 bases and J 4 bases, with 11 bases left between them. The CDR3 DNA sequence: TGTGCCAGTAGTATCGCGTGGGTGTCAGATACGCAGTATTTT. It encodes CASSIAWVSDTQYF.

This chain joins TRBV12-3 or TRBV12-4 and TRBJ2-1; 14 bases line up with TRBD2. The CDR3 totals 16 residues. V gave up 6 bases and J gave up 9 bases; unmatched junction bases: 10. The chain's CDR3 is CASSQGTSGRGSEQFF. Here the CDR3 DNA reads TGTGCCAGCAGCCAAGGGACTAGCGGGAGAGGTAGTGAGCAGTTCTTC.

This clonotype was recorded once. The chain uses TRBV12-3 or TRBV12-4 and TRBJ1-6; TRBD1 matches at 8 bases. The CDR3 is made up of 15 amino acids. The trim removed 6 bases at V and 10 bases at J, leaving 11 bases unmatched. The CDR3 here is CASSLEQGVPSPLHF. The DNA of the CDR3 is TGTGCCAGCAGCCTAGAACAGGGGGTCCCATCACCCCTCCACTTT.

This clonotype was counted only a few times. J is TRBJ1-1 and V is TRBV7-2; D unclear. Germline lookup yields CDR1 SGHTA and CDR2 FQGNSA. CDR3 length: 12 residues. The V end lost 3 bases, the J end lost 5 bases, and 7 bases lay between the germline ends. The CDR3 DNA is TGTGCCAGCAGCTTTGTCGGAACTGAAGCTTTCTTT. It specifies CASSFVGTEAFF.

In its sample, this clonotype was seen a few times. This chain uses TRBV11-3 with TRBJ2-5, with D perhaps matching TRBD1 (6 bases). V shed 4 bases and J shed 5 bases, with 20 bases lying between them. Germline V lookup: CDR1 SGHNT, CDR2 YENEEA. The CDR3 sequence is 16 residues long. CDR3 sequence reads: CASSSDTIGGSETQYF. As DNA, the CDR3 is TGTGCCAGCAGCTCCGACACAATAGGGGGATCCGAGACCCAGTACTTC. The full variable domain, rest sourced from reference TRBV11-3 and TRBJ2-5, is EAGVVQSPRYKIIEKKQPVAFWCNPISGHNTLYWYLQNLGQGPELLIRYENEEAVDDSQLPKDRFSAERLKGVDSTLKIQPAELGDSAVYLCASSSDTIGGSETQYFGPGTRLLVL.

This chain connects TRBV10-3 to TRBJ1-2; no firm D call. The CDR3 totals 15 residues. V was shortened by 2 bases and J by 12 bases, with 22 bases between the two germline ends. Per the germline V gene, CDR1 is ENHRY and CDR2 is SYGVKD. CDR3 DNA: TGTGCCATCAGTGAGAACCCCACCGGCGCAGACGGGAACACCTTC. Translation gives CAISENPTGADGNTF.

The genes are TRBV7-6 and TRBJ2-1; D unclear. The CDR3 runs 15 residues. The germline V gene has CDR1 SGHVS and CDR2 FNYEAQ. Between the trimmed V and J ends, which lost 5 bases and 0 bases, there was a span of 11 bases. CDR3 in DNA: TGTGCCAGCAGCCCTGGCCCGAGCTCCTACAATGAGCAGTTCTTC. Its protein is CASSPGPSSYNEQFF.

In its sample, this clonotype was seen a few times. For the CDR3, the DNA is TGTGCCGTCCGCGACGGACCGAATGATTACGATACGCAGTATTTT. This encodes CAVRDGPNDYDTQYF. This chain connects TRBV6-2 or TRBV6-3 to TRBJ2-3; D unclear. Trimming took 11 bases from V and 6 from J, leaving 24 bases between them. The germline V gene has CDR1 MNHEY and CDR2 SVGEGT. This CDR3 has 15 amino acids.

This clonotype was picked up one time. The rearrangement joins TRBV7-9 to TRBJ1-1; possible D gene TRBD1, 6 bases. Germline assignment: CDR1 SEHNR and CDR2 FQNEAQ (reference sequence). The CDR3 totals 15 residues. V shed 3 bases and J shed 4 bases, with 15 bases lying between them. This CDR3 is CASSFSTGGSTEAFF. CDR3 DNA sequence: TGTGCCAGCAGCTTTTCGACAGGAGGAAGCACTGAAGCTTTCTTT.

This clonotype was seen more than once but under ten times. The chain links TRBV27 to TRBJ1-1; 7 nucleotides match TRBD1. Germline assignment: CDR1 MNHEY and CDR2 SMNVEV (reference sequence). The J segment lost 11 bases and the V segment lost 6 bases, leaving 6 bases of the junction unmatched. This CDR3 is 11 amino acids long. The CDR3 DNA reads TGTGCCAGCAGCCGACAGGGTCCCGCTTTCTTT. As protein: CASSRQGPAFF.

The sample holds a few counts of this clonotype. The rearrangement joins TRBV20-1 to TRBJ1-5; 7 nucleotides line up with TRBD1. V gave up 4 bases and J gave up 4 bases; unmatched junction bases: 13. The CDR3 has 16 amino acids. Germline V CDR1 and CDR2: DFQATT, SNEGSKA (reference sequence). In DNA, the CDR3 is TGCAGTGCTACTACCCTCCGGACAGGCGTTAATCAGCCCCAGCATTTT. As protein: CSATTLRTGVNQPQHF.

The V and J genes are TRBV4-3 and TRBJ1-5; 11 bases agree with TRBD1. Trimming removed 0 bases from V and 11 bases from J; junction bases left unmatched: 3. Germline CDR1 LGHNA, CDR2 YSLEER. The CDR3 contains 14 residues. The CDR3 DNA is TGCGCCAGCAGCCAAGATTGGGGACAGGGGGCCCAGCATTTT. Translated: CASSQDWGQGAQHF.

In its sample, this clonotype was seen a few times. J is TRBJ2-5 and V is TRBV20-1, with D perhaps matching TRBD1 or TRBD2 (5 bases each). The ends were cut back, 6 bases at V and 0 bases at J, with 11 bases in the middle. The V gene's germline CDR1 is DFQATT and CDR2 SNEGSKA (reference sequence). The CDR3 has 13 residues. The CDR3 coding sequence is TGCAGTGCCTATTGGGGGTACCAAGAGACCCAGTACTTC. Encoded protein: CSAYWGYQETQYF.

Only one count was recorded for this clonotype. The chain links TRBV5-4 to TRBJ2-2, with D unresolved. The V gene's germline CDR1 is SGHNT and CDR2 YYREEE (reference sequence). The CDR3 extends over 13 amino acids. The V end was cut by 6 bases, the J end by 0 bases, with 6 bases between. The CDR3 loop reads CASNSANTGELFF. The CDR3 DNA reads TGTGCCAGCAACTCCGCGAACACCGGGGAGCTGTTTTTT. Complete variable domain (other parts from reference TRBV5-4 and TRBJ2-2): ETGVTQSPTHLIKTRGQQVTLRCSSQSGHNTVSWYQQALGQGPQFIFQYYREEENGRGNFPPRFSGLQFPNYSSELNVNALELDDSALYLCASNSANTGELFFGEGSRLTVL.